The 2 T cell receptor beta chains in this list originate from one sample, sequenced in a study of cytomegalovirus exposure and HLA in healthy donors. Libraries were prepared by immunoSEQ multiplex PCR; TCRdb keeps only in-frame clonotypes and omits some of them. The repertoire holds 150,000 to 200,000 clones, with about 82% as singletons. Sequencing was done on a sample of PBMCs. Receptor source: a young man in good health and CMV-seropositive.

The rearrangement joins TRBV19 to TRBJ1-2, with a weak D call TRBD1 (5 bases). Germline V gene sequence: CDR1 LNHDA, CDR2 SQIVND (reference sequence). Trimming removed 11 bases at V and 7 bases at J, with 20 bases between. The CDR3 runs 13 residues. CDR3 amino acids: CAAGRGRIFGYTF. The CDR3 region has the DNA TGTGCCGCCGGGCGGGGACGAATATTTGGCTACACCTTC.

This clone was recorded a few times. The junction and the germline gene differ at one end; a read error may be behind it. CDR3 loop: CASSQGVSTDTQYF. For the CDR3, the DNA is TGTGCTAGCAGCCAGGGGGTTTCCACAGATACGCAGTATTTT. This chain connects TRBV7-7 to TRBJ2-3; 7 bases are a match to TRBD1. Germline V gives CDR1 SSHAT, CDR2 FNYEAQ (reference sequence). The CDR3 consists of 14 residues.